The 23 T cell receptor beta chains listed next were all sequenced from one sample in a study of radiotherapy plus CTLA-4 blockade in lung cancer. The protocol was immunoSEQ multiplex PCR, while the TCRdb copy is restricted to in-frame clones and leaves out a portion. The sample has about 90,000 clones; less than 80% are singletons. This specimen consisted of peripheral blood, obtained from a patient treated with radiotherapy plus ipilimumab. Source of these receptors: a human donor with non-small cell lung cancer that progressed on radiotherapy plus ipilimumab.

In its sample, this clone is medium-sized. The chain links TRBV4-1 to TRBJ1-4; tentative D call: TRBD1 (6 bases). V lost 0 bases and J lost 8, with 13 bases in between. Germline assignment: CDR1 MGHRA and CDR2 YSYEKL. The CDR3 contains 15 residues. The CDR3 loop is CASSQDRGQGEKLFF. CDR3 bases: TGCGCCAGCAGCCAAGATCGGGGGCAGGGGGAAAAACTGTTTTTT.

V usage is TRBV5-1 and J usage is TRBJ2-6; D ambiguous. Deletions cut 0 bases from V and 2 bases from J, with 15 bases between. The CDR3 totals 18 residues. The germline gives CDR1 SGHRS, CDR2 YFSETQ. CDR3 sequence (DNA): TGCGCCAGCAGCTTGGATGTAGGGCGATACGCTGGGGCCAACGTCCTGACTTTC. Protein: CASSLDVGRYAGANVLTF.

CDR3 coding DNA: TGTGCCAGCAGTTATTCGGACAGCCAAGAGACCCAGTACTTC. It yields the protein CASSYSDSQETQYF. This chain links TRBV6-5 with TRBJ2-5; D might be TRBD1 (6 bases). The CDR3 is 14 amino acids. Deletions cut 3 bases from V and 1 base from J, with 9 bases between. Germline V lookup: CDR1 MNHEY, CDR2 SVGAGI.

This clone came up a few times. The chain recombines TRBV9 with TRBJ2-1, with a weak D call TRBD1 (6 bases). The germline V gene encodes CDR1 SGDLS and CDR2 YYNGEE. Deletions cut 3 bases from V and 4 bases from J, with 11 bases between. The CDR3 is made up of 14 amino acids. CDR3 sequence: CASSGATGYNEQFF. In DNA form, the CDR3 reads TGTGCCAGCAGCGGCGCTACAGGGTACAATGAGCAGTTCTTC. Full variable domain (rest looked up from reference TRBV9 and TRBJ2-1): DSGVTQTPKHLITATGQRVTLRCSPRSGDLSVYWYQQSLDQGLQFLIQYYNGEERAKGNILERFSAQQFPDLHSELNLSSLELGDSALYFCASSGATGYNEQFFGPGTRLTVL.

The V gene is TRBV9, the J gene TRBJ2-3; 8 nucleotides line up with TRBD2. V dropped 0 bases and J dropped 2; count of bases not matched to a gene: 8. Germline loops: CDR1 SGDLS, CDR2 YYNGEE. CDR3 length: 17 amino acids. CDR3 residues: CASSVATGGGFTDTQYF. Here the CDR3 DNA reads TGTGCCAGCAGCGTAGCTACTGGCGGGGGGTTCACAGATACGCAGTATTTT.

V gene TRBV30 combines with J gene TRBJ2-3; 7 nucleotides agree with TRBD1. The J segment lost 3 bases and the V segment lost 0 bases, leaving 3 bases of the junction unmatched. The CDR3 covers 14 residues. Germline values: CDR1 GTSNPN, CDR2 SVGIG (reference sequence). CDR3 sequence: CAWSVGTVTDTQYF. DNA of the CDR3: TGTGCCTGGAGTGTAGGGACAGTAACAGATACGCAGTATTTT. The variable domain in full, completed from reference TRBV30 and TRBJ2-3, reads SQTIHQWPATLVQPVGSPLSLECTVEGTSNPNLYWYRQAAGRGLQLLFYSVGIGQISSEVPQNLSASRPQDRQFILSSKKLLLSDSGFYLCAWSVGTVTDTQYFGPGTRLTVL.

This sequence joins TRBV20-1 and TRBJ2-3; D gene ambiguous. V lost 3 bases and J lost 2, with 0 bases in between. This CDR3 has 10 residues. Germline CDR1 reads DFQATT; CDR2 reads SNEGSKA (reference sequence). Here the CDR3 DNA reads TGCAGTGCTAGCACAGATACGCAGTATTTT. Translated, it gives CSASTDTQYF.

V is TRBV6-4 and J is TRBJ1-2; 11 nucleotides align to TRBD1. V trimming: 10 bases; J trimming: 4 bases; junction bases outside the gene matches: 14. The CDR3 has 16 amino acids. Germline V gene data show CDR1 as MRHNA and CDR2 as SNTAGT. CDR3 DNA sequence: TGTGCCACCTCGGAGGGGACAGGGGGTTTCCCCTATGGCTACACCTTC. Encoded protein: CATSEGTGGFPYGYTF.

The CDR3 DNA sequence: TGTGCCAGCAGCCCCAATTGGGGGGGAAGGGAGACCCAGTACTTC. Translating gives CASSPNWGGRETQYF. The genes are TRBV9 and TRBJ2-5; 7 bases line up with TRBD2. Germline CDR1 and CDR2: SGDLS and YYNGEE. The CDR3 spans 15 residues. With 4 bases clipped from V and 5 bases from J, the junction kept 11 bases outside the gene matches.

This clone was recorded a few times. The chain couples TRBV6-1 to TRBJ1-5, with D perhaps matching TRBD1 (6 bases). CDR1 and CDR2 (germline): MNHNS, SASEGT. The CDR3 loop spans 14 amino acids. The V end lost 6 bases, the J end lost 6 bases, and 15 bases lay between the germline ends. CDR3 loop: CASRQTGVGQPQHF. The DNA for the CDR3 is TGTGCCAGCAGGCAGACAGGCGTCGGTCAGCCCCAGCATTTT.

This clone was detected only a few times. The J gene is TRBJ2-3, the V gene TRBV7-2; 10 positions agree with TRBD2. CDR3 length equals 13 residues. Germline values: CDR1 SGHTA, CDR2 FQGNSA. J was trimmed by 12 bases and V by 5 bases; bases with no gene match: 8. CDR3 sequence reads: CASSPYSGGPQYF. The CDR3 DNA reads TGTGCCAGCAGCCCGTATAGCGGGGGGCCCCAGTATTTT.

This clone was counted a single time. V gene TRBV5-5 combines with J gene TRBJ2-6; the match to TRBD1 covers 8 bases. This CDR3 has 19 amino acids. CDR1 is SGHKS, CDR2 YYEKEE, per germline (reference sequence). The J segment lost 1 base and the V segment lost 0 bases, leaving 9 bases of the junction unmatched. For the CDR3, the DNA is TGTGCCAGCAGCTTGGCGGCAGGACAGGGTAGTTCTGGGGCCAACGTCCTGACTTTC. Its translation is CASSLAAGQGSSGANVLTF.

This clone was counted between two and nine times. The rearrangement joins TRBV7-2 to TRBJ2-2, with 10 nucleotides matching TRBD2. The CDR3 totals 15 residues. V lost 6 bases and J lost 7; bases outside the gene matches: 8. Germline V CDR1 and CDR2: SGHTA, FQGNSA. CDR3 nucleotides: TGTGCCAGCAGTCCAGCTAGCGGGGGCAGCGGGGAGCTGTTTTTT. It specifies CASSPASGGSGELFF.

The V gene is TRBV2, the J gene TRBJ1-2; D ambiguous. The length of the CDR3 is 14 residues. V was clipped by 4 bases and J by 4 bases, with 13 bases between them. Germline V lookup: CDR1 SNHLY, CDR2 FYNNEI. CDR3 in DNA: TGTGCCAGCAGTGTAGATTCCCAGAGCTATGGCTACACCTTC. Translating gives CASSVDSQSYGYTF.

The chain combines TRBV6-4 with TRBJ2-1, with TRBD1 matching over 8 bases. The length of the CDR3 is 16 residues. Germline V gene sequence: CDR1 MRHNA, CDR2 SNTAGT. With 6 bases clipped from V and 4 bases from J, the junction kept 11 bases outside the gene matches. CDR3 nucleotides: TGTGCCAGCAGCCCTACAAGGGGACAGGTATACAATGAGCAGTTCTTC. Translation: CASSPTRGQVYNEQFF.

The chain has TRBV9 and TRBJ2-7; the D call may be TRBD1 or TRBD2 (5 bases each). V was clipped by 0 bases and J by 3 bases, with 16 bases between them. The CDR3 runs 16 residues. CDR1 and CDR2 (germline): SGDLS, YYNGEE. The CDR3 sequence: CASSVGVGQGDYEQYF. Written as DNA, the CDR3 is TGTGCCAGCAGCGTAGGGGTGGGCCAGGGAGACTACGAGCAGTACTTC. The complete variable domain, with remaining parts taken from reference TRBV9 and TRBJ2-7, reads DSGVTQTPKHLITATGQRVTLRCSPRSGDLSVYWYQQSLDQGLQFLIQYYNGEERAKGNILERFSAQQFPDLHSELNLSSLELGDSALYFCASSVGVGQGDYEQYFGPGTRLTVT.

V is TRBV15 and J is TRBJ1-1; TRBD1 matches at 8 bases. CDR1 LNHNV and CDR2 YYDKDF come from the germline V gene (reference sequence). The CDR3 length is 14 residues. The ends lost 3 bases at V and 3 bases at J; junction bases unmatched: 3. The CDR3 bases are TGTGCCACCAGCAGGGACAGGGCGCACACTGAAGCTTTCTTT. This translates into CATSRDRAHTEAFF.

V is TRBV28 and J is TRBJ1-5; a weak D match, TRBD1 (5 bases). This CDR3 comprises 16 residues. Trimming pared 4 bases from V and 4 bases from J, leaving 17 bases between. Per the germline V gene, CDR1 is MDHEN and CDR2 is SYDVKM. CDR3 sequence reads: CASSSPGGPRNQPQHF. The DNA of the CDR3 is TGTGCCAGCAGTTCCCCGGGGGGACCGAGAAATCAGCCCCAGCATTTT.

This chain connects TRBV11-2 to TRBJ2-3; D may be TRBD1 (6 bases). Trimming took off 5 bases at V and 4 bases at J, with 13 bases between the two ends. CDR1 and CDR2 (germline): SGHAT, FQNNGV. The CDR3 is 14 amino acids. For the CDR3, the DNA is TGTGCCAGCAGCCCCGGCGAGGGGGCAGATACGCAGTATTTT. It codes for CASSPGEGADTQYF. Complete variable domain (other parts from reference TRBV11-2 and TRBJ2-3): EAGVAQSPRYKIIEKRQSVAFWCNPISGHATLYWYQQILGQGPKLLIQFQNNGVVDDSQLPKDRFSAERLKGVDSTLKIQPAKLEDSAVYLCASSPGEGADTQYFGPGTRLTVL.

The chain carries TRBV4-2 and TRBJ1-6; 8 bases line up with TRBD1. From germline, CDR1 is LGHNA and CDR2 YNFKEQ. Losses at the gene ends were 0 bases for V and 10 bases for J; bases not matched to a gene: 14. The CDR3 is 18 amino acids. The CDR3 reads CASSQEATGAADGSPLHF. The CDR3 DNA follows: TGTGCCAGCAGCCAAGAGGCGACAGGGGCCGCTGATGGCTCACCCCTCCACTTT.

The DNA of the CDR3 is TGTGCCAGTATGACGGTGGCAGGAGGAGGGTTGGAGCAGTTCTTC. As protein: CASMTVAGGGLEQFF. This chain joins TRBV5-4 and TRBJ2-1; D possibly corresponds to TRBD2 (6 bases). The CDR3 runs to 15 residues. Germline-derived CDR1 and CDR2 are SGHNT and YYREEE (reference sequence). V was clipped by 8 bases and J by 10 bases, with 25 bases between them.

The CDR3 DNA reads TGTGCCAGCAGTGGAGGACAGGAAGCTTTCTTT. Residues: CASSGGQEAFF. The chain uses TRBV6-5 and TRBJ1-1, with D tentatively TRBD1 (6 bases). V was pared by 5 bases and J by 8 bases, with 9 bases between. The CDR3 loop spans 11 amino acids. Germline CDR1 MNHEY, CDR2 SVGAGI.

The chain combines TRBV5-1 with TRBJ2-1; TRBD2 agrees at 8 bases. Germline V gene lookup returns CDR1 SGHRS and CDR2 YFSETQ. The CDR3 has 17 residues. The junction had 8 bases not matched to a gene; V was cut back by 0 bases and J by 3 bases. CDR3 DNA sequence: TGCGCCAGCAGCTTGGCCCTTAGGAGCGGGAGCTACAATGAGCAGTTCTTC. It translates to CASSLALRSGSYNEQFF.